What follows are 28 T cell receptor beta chains derived from one specimen sequenced in a study of blood T cell repertoires in COVID-19. TCRdb's copy holds only in-frame clones and misses some; the assay was immunoSEQ multiplex PCR. The top ten hold around 12% of the sample, which has approximately 400,000 clones, around 88% seen once. Sequencing was done on a sample of peripheral blood. These receptors were obtained from a woman aged 45-65 years with COVID-19, enrolled during active disease.

This clone occurred once. This sequence joins TRBV6-5 and TRBJ2-7, with 12 bases aligning to TRBD2. V lost 0 bases, J lost 6 bases, and 3 bases stayed unmatched. The length of the CDR3 is 15 residues. Germline V gene sequence: CDR1 MNHEY, CDR2 SVGAGI. CDR3 sequence: CASSYSLAGGPEQYF. CDR3 DNA: TGTGCCAGCAGTTACTCGCTAGCGGGGGGGCCCGAGCAGTACTTC.

The V call is TRBV15, the J call TRBJ2-3, with D possibly matching TRBD2 (5 bases). V shed 1 base and J shed 0 bases, with 8 bases lying between them. Per the germline V gene, CDR1 is LNHNV and CDR2 is YYDKDF (reference sequence). The CDR3 is made up of 15 amino acids. CDR3 sequence reads: CATSRAPGSTDTQYF. The CDR3, as DNA: TGTGCCACCAGCAGAGCCCCGGGGAGCACAGATACGCAGTATTTT.

The J gene is TRBJ1-2, the V gene TRBV15; TRBD1 matches at 10 bases. CDR3 length: 13 amino acids. Germline trimming cut 5 bases from V and 8 bases from J; bases unmatched to any gene: 5. The germline V gene encodes CDR1 LNHNV and CDR2 YYDKDF (reference sequence). DNA of the CDR3: TGTGCCACCAGCTCCGGGACAGGGGACGGCTACACCTTC. This gives the protein CATSSGTGDGYTF.

In regard to this clone: Other nucleotide sequences in the sample specify the same CDR3. The chain has TRBV6-6 and TRBJ1-5; D ambiguous. Looked up from germline, CDR1 is MNHNY and CDR2 is SVGAGI (reference sequence). V gave up 5 bases and J gave up 5 bases, with 10 bases separating them. CDR3 length: 13 residues. CDR3 in amino acids: CASSAGRDQPQHF. Written as DNA, the CDR3 is TGTGCCAGCAGTGCCGGGAGAGATCAGCCCCAGCATTTT.

V is TRBV21-1 and J is TRBJ2-3; the table gives TRBD2 as D, unverified against the DNA. TRBV21-1 corresponds to a pseudogene. The CDR3 is 13 residues long. In DNA, the CDR3 is TGTGCCAGCAAGGAGGGTCCCACAGATACGCAGTATTTT. This gives the protein CASKEGPTDTQYF.

V usage is TRBV6-5 and J usage is TRBJ1-1; D not resolved. CDR3 length: 13 amino acids. V lost 7 bases and J 0 bases, leaving 9 bases between the germline ends. CDR1 and CDR2 from the germline V gene are MNHEY and SVGAGI. The CDR3 sequence: CASKTELNTEAFF. CDR3 bases: TGTGCCAGCAAAACAGAGTTGAACACTGAAGCTTTCTTT.

The chain has TRBV10-3 and TRBJ2-3, with D hard to call. The CDR3 covers 13 residues. Trimming shortened V by 2 bases and J by 7 bases, and 10 bases separated the two germline ends. CDR1 and CDR2 (germline): ENHRY, SYGVKD. The CDR3 DNA sequence: TGTGCCATCAGTGAGGCCCGGGTTTATACGCAGTATTTT. Translated: CAISEARVYTQYF.

This clone was recorded a few times. V usage is TRBV12-3 or TRBV12-4 and J usage is TRBJ1-3; D is undetermined. The ends were cut back, 5 bases at V and 3 bases at J, with 2 bases in the middle. The CDR3 covers 11 residues. CDR3 protein: CASSRGNTIYF. Here the CDR3 DNA reads TGTGCCAGCAGTCGTGGAAACACCATATATTTT.

This chain uses TRBV5-1 with TRBJ2-1; 16 nucleotides align to TRBD2. The CDR3 spans 19 residues. V was pared by 3 bases and J by 5 bases, with 11 bases of the junction left unmatched. Germline CDR1 reads SGHRS; CDR2 reads YFSETQ. CDR3 sequence reads: CASSWGGTSGGAQNNEQFF. In DNA form, the CDR3 reads TGCGCCAGCAGCTGGGGCGGGACTAGCGGGGGGGCTCAGAACAATGAGCAGTTCTTC.

J is TRBJ2-7 and V is TRBV5-1; 8 nucleotides match TRBD1. Looked up from germline, CDR1 is SGHRS and CDR2 is YFSETQ. This CDR3 has 15 amino acids. After removal of 5 bases from V and 1 base from J, the junction contained 8 bases not matched to a gene. DNA of the CDR3: TGCGCCAGCAGTACGGGACAGGTCGATTCCTACGAGCAGTACTTC. Translating it yields CASSTGQVDSYEQYF.

The V and J genes are TRBV18 and TRBJ2-3; 13 bases match TRBD2. V trimming: 3 bases; J trimming: 5 bases; junction bases outside the gene matches: 5. The CDR3 sequence is 16 residues long. CDR1 is KGHSH, CDR2 LQKENI, per germline. The CDR3 protein is CASSPPGLAGVDTQYF. For the CDR3, the DNA is TGTGCCAGCTCACCCCCTGGACTAGCGGGGGTAGATACGCAGTATTTT.

The V call is TRBV13, the J call TRBJ2-3; TRBD1 agrees at 8 bases. The CDR3 runs 15 residues. Germline V gene data show CDR1 as PRHDT and CDR2 as FYEKMQ (reference sequence). The ends lost 4 bases at V and 3 bases at J; junction bases unmatched: 6. DNA for the CDR3: TGTGCCAGCAGCTCCCGGACAGGGAGTACAGATACGCAGTATTTT. Protein: CASSSRTGSTDTQYF.

The V call is TRBV2, the J call TRBJ2-2, with D maybe TRBD1 (6 bases). The CDR3 is 14 residues long. The V end lost 4 bases, the J end lost 3 bases, and 9 bases lay between the germline ends. Germline V gene data show CDR1 as SNHLY and CDR2 as FYNNEI. DNA for the CDR3: TGTGCCAGCAGTGGCAGGACAGACACCGGGGAGCTGTTTTTT. Protein product: CASSGRTDTGELFF. Full variable domain (outside the CDR3, taken from reference TRBV2 and TRBJ2-2): EPEVTQTPSHQVTQMGQEVILRCVPISNHLYFYWYRQILGQKVEFLVSFYNNEISEKSEIFDDQFSVERPDGSNFTLKIRSTKLEDSAMYFCASSGRTDTGELFFGEGSRLTVL.

The chain joins TRBV6-6 to TRBJ2-7; 13 nucleotides line up with TRBD2. The CDR3 contains 16 residues. Per germline, CDR1 MNHNY and CDR2 SVGAGI (reference sequence). V lost 2 bases to trimming and J lost 5 bases; unmatched junction nucleotides: 6. Here the CDR3 reads CASSYPGLAGPHEQYF. For the CDR3, the DNA is TGTGCCAGCAGTTACCCGGGACTAGCGGGGCCCCACGAGCAGTACTTC.

The chain uses TRBV5-5 and TRBJ2-2; maybe TRBD2 (5 bases). CDR1 SGHKS and CDR2 YYEKEE come from the germline V gene (reference sequence). The length of the CDR3 is 14 residues. V shed 4 bases and J shed 3 bases, with 10 bases lying between them. DNA for the CDR3: TGTGCCAGCAGCCCGGACTTCTACACCGGGGAGCTGTTTTTT. Translating it yields CASSPDFYTGELFF.

This chain links TRBV5-6 with TRBJ1-5; no definite D call. The V end was cut by 0 bases, the J end by 0 bases, with 7 bases between. Germline V gene sequence: CDR1 SGHDT, CDR2 YYEEEE. The CDR3 is made up of 15 amino acids. CDR3 amino acids: CASSLGLNSNQPQHF. In DNA, the CDR3 is TGTGCCAGCAGCTTGGGACTGAATAGCAATCAGCCCCAGCATTTT.

This sequence joins TRBV6-5 and TRBJ1-4; D uncertain. The CDR3 runs to 15 residues. Per the germline V gene, CDR1 is MNHEY and CDR2 is SVGAGI. V lost 6 bases, J lost 7 bases, and 18 bases lay in between. Here the CDR3 DNA reads TGTGCCAGCAGACTACCCGGGTTCGCTGGTGAAAAACTGTTTTTT. The encoded protein is CASRLPGFAGEKLFF.

V gene TRBV6-1 combines with J gene TRBJ2-3, with D unresolved. The CDR3 length is 14 residues. Between the trimmed V and J ends, which lost 1 base and 4 bases, there was a span of 9 bases. Looked up from germline, CDR1 is MNHNS and CDR2 is SASEGT. This CDR3 is CASSEVRSSDTQYF. In nucleotides, the CDR3 is TGTGCCAGCAGTGAAGTTCGGAGTTCAGATACGCAGTATTTT.

The chain is built from TRBV6-1 and TRBJ1-2, with D tentatively TRBD1 (5 bases). The CDR3 consists of 13 residues. The germline V gene encodes CDR1 MNHNS and CDR2 SASEGT. V was trimmed by 5 bases and J by 2 bases, leaving 9 bases between them. The chain's CDR3 is CASSYPGNYGYTF. CDR3 sequence (DNA): TGTGCCAGCAGTTATCCAGGGAACTATGGCTACACCTTC.

The chain has TRBV5-1 and TRBJ2-3; the D gene is possibly TRBD1 (7 bases). Germline V lookup: CDR1 SGHRS, CDR2 YFSETQ. CDR3 length: 14 residues. Trimming pared 4 bases from V and 2 bases from J, leaving 11 bases between. CDR3 amino acids: CASSAGQFTDTQYF. The CDR3 region has the DNA TGCGCCAGCAGCGCGGGACAGTTCACAGATACGCAGTATTTT.

This clone was recorded at least ten times. The J gene is TRBJ2-7, the V gene TRBV10-3, with a weak D call TRBD2 (5 bases). V lost 6 bases, J lost 6 bases, and 21 bases lay in between. The germline V gene has CDR1 ENHRY and CDR2 SYGVKD. This CDR3 contains 15 residues. DNA for the CDR3: TGTGCCATCAGCCCCCCTGAGACAAGGGCGGGCGAGCAGTACTTC. Its translation is CAISPPETRAGEQYF.

This chain uses TRBV19 with TRBJ1-2, with D possibly matching TRBD1 (5 bases). Germline values: CDR1 LNHDA, CDR2 SQIVND (reference sequence). This CDR3 is 14 amino acids long. V dropped 1 base and J dropped 6 bases, with 12 bases sitting between them. CDR3 loop: CASSIGQGSDGYTF. The DNA for the CDR3 is TGTGCCAGTAGTATAGGCCAGGGCTCTGATGGCTACACCTTC.

The table lists this clone with a few counts. CDR3 DNA: TGTGCCAGCAGTTTGGGAGACAGGGTTGCTGGAAACACCATATATTTT. It translates to CASSLGDRVAGNTIYF. The gene calls are TRBV6-5 and TRBJ1-3; the match to TRBD1 covers 7 bases. Germline trimming cut 4 bases from V and 2 bases from J; bases unmatched to any gene: 8. In germline, CDR1 is MNHEY, CDR2 SVGAGI. The CDR3 runs 16 residues.

This chain joins TRBV5-1 and TRBJ2-2, with D perhaps TRBD2 (6 bases). This CDR3 is built from 15 residues. V lost 3 bases and J 0 bases, leaving 9 bases between the germline ends. CDR1 SGHRS and CDR2 YFSETQ come from the germline V gene. CDR3 nucleotide sequence: TGCGCCAGCAGCTCGGGACTTCCGAACACCGGGGAGCTGTTTTTT. Its translation: CASSSGLPNTGELFF.

J is TRBJ1-2 and V is TRBV5-1, with D perhaps TRBD1 (5 bases). The CDR3 spans 15 residues. V was cut by 0 bases and J by 0 bases, with 9 bases left in between. Per the germline V gene, CDR1 is SGHRS and CDR2 is YFSETQ. The chain's CDR3 is CASSLDRPPNYGYTF. CDR3 sequence (DNA): TGCGCCAGCAGCTTGGACAGGCCCCCTAACTATGGCTACACCTTC. The variable domain in full, completed from reference TRBV5-1 and TRBJ1-2, reads KAGVTQTPRYLIKTRGQQVTLSCSPISGHRSVSWYQQTPGQGLQFLFEYFSETQRNKGNFPGRFSGRQFSNSRSEMNVSTLELGDSALYLCASSLDRPPNYGYTFGSGTRLTVV.

The chain uses TRBV2 and TRBJ2-3, with TRBD2 as a possible D gene (5 bases). Trimming stripped 7 bases from V and 6 bases from J, with 11 bases between. Germline V gives CDR1 SNHLY, CDR2 FYNNEI. The CDR3 extends over 12 amino acids. This chain's CDR3 is CASILLEDTQYF. As DNA, the CDR3 is TGTGCCAGCATTCTACTAGAGGATACGCAGTATTTT.

The chain has TRBV4-2 and TRBJ1-2; no clear D gene. Trimming removed 0 bases at V and 0 bases at J, with 11 bases between. CDR3 size: 16 residues. Germline-derived CDR1 and CDR2 are LGHNA and YNFKEQ. Here the CDR3 reads CASSQDVTPANYGYTF. The DNA for the CDR3 is TGTGCCAGCAGCCAAGATGTTACACCCGCTAACTATGGCTACACCTTC.

V usage is TRBV2 and J usage is TRBJ2-3; 9 positions agree with TRBD2. The CDR3 contains 15 residues. Germline V gene lookup returns CDR1 SNHLY and CDR2 FYNNEI. J gave up 5 bases and V 4 bases, and 7 bases lay outside the gene matches. The chain's CDR3 is CASSAASGAQDTQYF. The CDR3 nucleotides are TGTGCCAGCAGTGCTGCTAGCGGGGCGCAAGATACGCAGTATTTT. Full variable domain (rest looked up from reference TRBV2 and TRBJ2-3): EPEVTQTPSHQVTQMGQEVILRCVPISNHLYFYWYRQILGQKVEFLVSFYNNEISEKSEIFDDQFSVERPDGSNFTLKIRSTKLEDSAMYFCASSAASGAQDTQYFGPGTRLTVL.